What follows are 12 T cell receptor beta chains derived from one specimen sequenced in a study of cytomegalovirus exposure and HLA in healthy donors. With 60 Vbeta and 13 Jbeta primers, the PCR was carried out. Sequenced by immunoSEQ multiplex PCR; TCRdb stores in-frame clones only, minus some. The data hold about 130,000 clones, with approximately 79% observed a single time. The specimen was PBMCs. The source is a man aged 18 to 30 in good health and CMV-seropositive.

The CDR3 DNA follows: TGTGCCAGCAGCCAAGAGGGACTAGCGGGAGGCCCGGGGTACGAGCAGTACTTC. Translated: CASSQEGLAGGPGYEQYF. The V and J genes are TRBV4-2 and TRBJ2-7; 15 bases agree with TRBD2. V shed 0 bases and J 4 bases; nucleotides not matched to a gene: 7. From germline, CDR1 is LGHNA and CDR2 YNFKEQ. This CDR3 region has 18 residues.

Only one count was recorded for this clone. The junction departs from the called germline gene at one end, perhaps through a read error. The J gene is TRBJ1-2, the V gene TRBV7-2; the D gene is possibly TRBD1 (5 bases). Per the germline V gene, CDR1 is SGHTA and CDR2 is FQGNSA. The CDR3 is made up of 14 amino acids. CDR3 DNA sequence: TGTGCCAGCAGCTTAAAGGGGAATAACTATGGCCACACCTTC. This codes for CASSLKGNNYGHTF. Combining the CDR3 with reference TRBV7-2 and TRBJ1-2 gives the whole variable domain GAGVSQSPSNKVTEKGKDVELRCDPISGHTALYWYRQSLGQGLEFLIYFQGNSAPDKSGLPSDRFSAERTGGSVSTLTIQRTQQEDSAVYLCASSLKGNNYGHTFGSGTRLTVV.

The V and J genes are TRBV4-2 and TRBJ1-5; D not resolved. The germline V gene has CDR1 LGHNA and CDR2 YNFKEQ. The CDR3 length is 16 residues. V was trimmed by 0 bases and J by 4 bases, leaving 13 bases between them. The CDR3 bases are TGTGCCAGCAGCCAAGATGGCGGGAGAATTAATCAGCCCCAGCATTTT. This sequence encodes CASSQDGGRINQPQHF.

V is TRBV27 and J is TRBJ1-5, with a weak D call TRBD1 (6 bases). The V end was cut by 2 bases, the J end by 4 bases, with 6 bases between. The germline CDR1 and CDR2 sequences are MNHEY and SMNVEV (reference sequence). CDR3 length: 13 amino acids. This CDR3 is CASSLTGNQPQHF. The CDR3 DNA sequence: TGTGCCAGCAGTTTAACAGGGAATCAGCCCCAGCATTTT.

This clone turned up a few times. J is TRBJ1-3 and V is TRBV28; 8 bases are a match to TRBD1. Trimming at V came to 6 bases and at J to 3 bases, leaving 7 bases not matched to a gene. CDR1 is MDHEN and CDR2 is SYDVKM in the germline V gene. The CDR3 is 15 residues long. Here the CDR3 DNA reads TGTGCCAGCAGATTAGGACAGGGCAATGGAAACACCATATATTTT. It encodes CASRLGQGNGNTIYF.

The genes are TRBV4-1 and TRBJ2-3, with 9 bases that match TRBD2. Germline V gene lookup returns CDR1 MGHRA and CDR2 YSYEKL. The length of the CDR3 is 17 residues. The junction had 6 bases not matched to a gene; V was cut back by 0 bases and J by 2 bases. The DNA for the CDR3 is TGCGCCAGCAGCCAAGAATCAAGCGGGGGGTTCACAGATACGCAGTATTTT. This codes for CASSQESSGGFTDTQYF.

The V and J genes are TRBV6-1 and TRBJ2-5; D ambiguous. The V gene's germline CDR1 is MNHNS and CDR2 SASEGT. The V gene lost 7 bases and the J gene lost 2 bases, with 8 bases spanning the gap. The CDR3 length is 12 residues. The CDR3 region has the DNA TGTGCCAGCACTGAGCTACAAGAGACCCAGTACTTC. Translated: CASTELQETQYF.

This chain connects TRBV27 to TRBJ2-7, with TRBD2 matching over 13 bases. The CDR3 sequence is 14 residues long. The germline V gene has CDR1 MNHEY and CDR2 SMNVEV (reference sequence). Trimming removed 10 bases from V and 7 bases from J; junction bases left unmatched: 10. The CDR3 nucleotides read TGTGCCACCTCGACTAGCGGGAGGCCTGCGGAGCAGTACTTC. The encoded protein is CATSTSGRPAEQYF.

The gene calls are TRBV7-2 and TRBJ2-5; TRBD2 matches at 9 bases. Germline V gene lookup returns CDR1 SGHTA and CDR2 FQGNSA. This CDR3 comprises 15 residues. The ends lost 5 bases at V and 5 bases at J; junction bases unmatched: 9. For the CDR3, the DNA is TGTGCCAGCAGCAAAGCCGGGACTAGCATCGAGACCCAGTACTTC. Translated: CASSKAGTSIETQYF. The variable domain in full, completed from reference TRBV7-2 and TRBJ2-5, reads GAGVSQSPSNKVTEKGKDVELRCDPISGHTALYWYRQSLGQGLEFLIYFQGNSAPDKSGLPSDRFSAERTGGSVSTLTIQRTQQEDSAVYLCASSKAGTSIETQYFGPGTRLLVL.

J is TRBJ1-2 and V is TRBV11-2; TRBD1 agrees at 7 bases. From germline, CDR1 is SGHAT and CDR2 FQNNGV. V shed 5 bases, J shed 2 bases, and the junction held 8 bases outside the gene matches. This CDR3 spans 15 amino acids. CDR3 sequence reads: CASSRIPGQNYGYTF. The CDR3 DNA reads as TGTGCCAGCAGCCGCATTCCGGGACAGAACTATGGCTACACCTTC.

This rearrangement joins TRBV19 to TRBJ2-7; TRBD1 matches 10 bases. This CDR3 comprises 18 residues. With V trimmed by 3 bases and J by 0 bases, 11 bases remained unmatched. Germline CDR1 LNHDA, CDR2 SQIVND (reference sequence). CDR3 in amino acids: CASSMASHRTGGSYEQYF. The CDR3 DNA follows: TGTGCCAGTAGTATGGCCTCGCATAGGACAGGGGGCTCCTACGAGCAGTACTTC. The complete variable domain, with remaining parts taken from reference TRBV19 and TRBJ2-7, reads DGGITQSPKYLFRKEGQNVTLSCEQNLNHDAMYWYRQDPGQGLRLIYYSQIVNDFQKGDIAEGYSVSREKKESFPLTVTSAQKNPTAFYLCASSMASHRTGGSYEQYFGPGTRLTVT.

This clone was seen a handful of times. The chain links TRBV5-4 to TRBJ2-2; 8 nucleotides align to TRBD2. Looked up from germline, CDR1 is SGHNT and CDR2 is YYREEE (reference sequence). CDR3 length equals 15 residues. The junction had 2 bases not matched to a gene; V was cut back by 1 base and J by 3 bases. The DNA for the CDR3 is TGTGCCAGCAGCTTGACTAGCGGTCACACCGGGGAGCTGTTTTTT. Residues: CASSLTSGHTGELFF.